This T cell receptor beta chain was identified in a study of Graves' ophthalmopathy and Graves' hyperthyroidism (dated by TCRdb to 2016 to 2019). Some background on the complete study: A patient counted as having stable hyperthyroidism if there was no progression to ophthalmopathy within 18 months of follow-up. The study used signatures of the TCR beta repertoire to tell Graves' ophthalmopathy apart from Graves' hyperthyroidism and to predict which patients would progress to ophthalmopathy. In total, 135 blood samples were TCR-sequenced: around 42 ophthalmopathy, some 75 hyperthyroidism and some 17 hyperthyroidism-to-ophthalmopathy patients. To explore V-J signatures that distinguish ophthalmopathy from hyperthyroidism, a discovery set of about a hundred patients was enrolled, made up of some 41 with ophthalmopathy and under 65 with stable hyperthyroidism. The independent validation cohort included 18 to 20 hyperthyroidism patients plus 17 patients who later progressed from hyperthyroidism to ophthalmopathy. In over 5 hyperthyroidism patients, the T-cell repertoire of thyroid tissue was compared with the T-cell repertoire of blood. After sampling, hyperthyroidism patients received methimazole starting at 30 mg daily, and ophthalmopathy patients received high-dose intravenous methylprednisolone. The full study reports these points: Most of the expanded thyroid clonotypes with a frequency above 0.001 were also detected in blood, and it was suggested that the thyroid immune response may be reflected by blood repertoires. In validation, the model predicted ophthalmopathy progression with 70.59% sensitivity and around 72% specificity; some 13 predicted patients were CT-confirmed with GO in a median of around 6 months. Sample size was not statistically predetermined, and group allocation was not concealed from the investigators. Ophthalmopathy was separated from stable hyperthyroidism by the 13-signature model with about 89% sensitivity and 81% to 84% specificity in cross-validation and with 80%/75% in the test set.

For repertoire sequencing, the TCR beta CDR3 regions were amplified from RNA transcripts. The first round of RT-PCR was done with HTBI primers and the Qiagen OneStep RT-PCR kit, and was followed by a second round of multiplex PCR, then size selection and purification. Libraries were sequenced paired-end with 100 bp reads on an Illumina HiSeq2000. In the source study's methods: SOAPnuke was used to process the reads, throwing out any read that had adapters, had uncalled bases, had a mean Phred below 15, or lacked an exact constant-primer or identifier match. COPE v1.2.5 was used to merge high-quality paired reads. Each unique nucleotide sequence was defined as a clonotype, and clonotypes were aligned to IMGT TRB V, D and J references with MiTCR v1.1. Analysis was restricted to V-J combinations with a frequency above 0.0001, which covered 99% to 99.2% of repertoires. A TCR clonal expansion and chaos score per V-J combination was defined as the ratio of F50 clonal expansion to chaos observed in the TCRdist matrix. Features were reduced by Welch's t-statistics and random forest to over 10 V-J combinations, which fed a naive Bayes classifier. The similarity between thyroid and blood repertoires was quantified using the Morisita-Horn index. Clones were called with MiXCR by TCRdb after fastp trimmed the public reads at Q25, and only in-frame beta chains were retained. Each CDR3 protein gets just one entry, which takes the most common genes and DNA from the rows behind it. The V and J calls follow TCRdb's processing rather than the paper's. Recorded for this sample are around 1,200,000 distinct CDR3 sequences; 35% to 40% of them occurred a single time. Over 8.5% of the sample lies in the top ten.

V has 4 bases trimmed and J has 7 bases trimmed; junction bases matching no gene number 4. Inclusive of the bounding cysteine and phenylalanine, the CDR3 is 14 residues long. Only the CDR3 portion is preserved as DNA: 42 bases, with reading frame beginning at the first base. CDR1 and CDR2, per the germline V gene (reference sequence), are DFQATT and SNEGSKA. Regarding this clonotype: This receptor's antigen is unknown. Within one base of it there is no much larger clone, and no base qualities were kept.

The hyperthyroidism patients were 18 to 65 years old and newly diagnosed, with a disease duration of less than 2 months. Anyone with other autoimmune diseases, uncontrolled infections, pregnancy or lactation was excluded from the study. Diagnosis relied on clinical symptoms, serum thyroxine, TRAb, thyroid ultrasound and orbital computed tomography. Trizol reagent was used to extract the total RNA, and its quality was then checked on an Agilent 2100 Bioanalyzer. The chain was built from TRBV20-1 and TRBJ1-4; the junction holds 12 bases that match TRBD1. The specimen sequenced was peripheral blood or thyroid tissue (not recorded which). The sequence derives from an adult man with Graves' hyperthyroidism. CDR3 protein: CSATGQGAGEKLFF. The DNA reads as follows: TGCAGTGCTACGGGACAGGGGGCGGGTGAAAAACTGTTTTTT.